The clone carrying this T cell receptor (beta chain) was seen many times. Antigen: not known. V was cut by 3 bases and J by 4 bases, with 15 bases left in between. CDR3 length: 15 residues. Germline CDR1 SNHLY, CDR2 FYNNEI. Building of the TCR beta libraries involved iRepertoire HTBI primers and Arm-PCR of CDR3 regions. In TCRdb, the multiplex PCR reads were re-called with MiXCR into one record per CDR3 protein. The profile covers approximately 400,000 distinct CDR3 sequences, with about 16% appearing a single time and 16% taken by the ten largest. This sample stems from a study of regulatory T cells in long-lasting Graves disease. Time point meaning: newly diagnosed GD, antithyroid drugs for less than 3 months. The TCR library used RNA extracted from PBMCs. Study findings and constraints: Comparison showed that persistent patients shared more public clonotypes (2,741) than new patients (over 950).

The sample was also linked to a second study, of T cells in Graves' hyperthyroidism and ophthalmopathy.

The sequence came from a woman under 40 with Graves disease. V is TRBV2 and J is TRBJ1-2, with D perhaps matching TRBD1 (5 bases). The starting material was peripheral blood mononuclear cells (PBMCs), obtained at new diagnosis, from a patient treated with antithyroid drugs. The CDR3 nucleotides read TGTGCCAGCAGTGAGGAATCAGGGTTTCTCTATGGCTACACCTTC. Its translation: CASSEESGFLYGYTF.